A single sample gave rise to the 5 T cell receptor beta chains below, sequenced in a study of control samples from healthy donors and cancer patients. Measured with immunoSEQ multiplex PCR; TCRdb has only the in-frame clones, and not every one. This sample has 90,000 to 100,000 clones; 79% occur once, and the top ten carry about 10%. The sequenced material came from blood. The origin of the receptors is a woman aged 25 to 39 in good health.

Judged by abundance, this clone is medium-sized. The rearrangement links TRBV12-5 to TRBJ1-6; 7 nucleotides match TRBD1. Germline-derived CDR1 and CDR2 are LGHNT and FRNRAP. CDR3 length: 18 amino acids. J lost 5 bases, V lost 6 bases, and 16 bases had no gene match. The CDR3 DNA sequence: TGTGCTAGTGGCTGGACAGGATGGGTCTCTGGGGATAATTCACCCCTCCACTTT. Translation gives CASGWTGWVSGDNSPLHF.

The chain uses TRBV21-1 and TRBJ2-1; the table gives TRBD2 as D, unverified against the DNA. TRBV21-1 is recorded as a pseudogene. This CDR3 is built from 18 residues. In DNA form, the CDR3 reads TGTGCCAGCAGCAAAGTCGTTCCCGTTGCCACCCCGGACAATGAGCAGTTCTTC. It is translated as CASSKVVPVATPDNEQFF.

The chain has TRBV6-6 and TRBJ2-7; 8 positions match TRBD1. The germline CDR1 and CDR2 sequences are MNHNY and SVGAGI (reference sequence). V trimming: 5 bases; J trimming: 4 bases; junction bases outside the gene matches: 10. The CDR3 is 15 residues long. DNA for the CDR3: TGTGCCAGCAGTCACTATCCAGGGGGCATGTACGAGCAGTACTTC. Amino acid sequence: CASSHYPGGMYEQYF.

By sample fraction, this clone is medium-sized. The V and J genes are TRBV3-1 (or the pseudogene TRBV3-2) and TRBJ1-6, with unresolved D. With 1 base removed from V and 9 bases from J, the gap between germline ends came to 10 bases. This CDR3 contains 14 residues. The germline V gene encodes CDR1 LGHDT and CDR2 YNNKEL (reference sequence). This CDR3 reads CASSQGRVASPLHF. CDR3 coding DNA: TGTGCCAGCAGCCAAGGGAGGGTTGCTTCACCCCTCCACTTT.

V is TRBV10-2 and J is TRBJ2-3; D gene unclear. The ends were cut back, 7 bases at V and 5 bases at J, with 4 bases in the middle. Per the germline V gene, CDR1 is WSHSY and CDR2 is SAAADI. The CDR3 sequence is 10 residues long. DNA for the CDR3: TGCGCCAGCAACATAGATACGCAGTATTTT. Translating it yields CASNIDTQYF.